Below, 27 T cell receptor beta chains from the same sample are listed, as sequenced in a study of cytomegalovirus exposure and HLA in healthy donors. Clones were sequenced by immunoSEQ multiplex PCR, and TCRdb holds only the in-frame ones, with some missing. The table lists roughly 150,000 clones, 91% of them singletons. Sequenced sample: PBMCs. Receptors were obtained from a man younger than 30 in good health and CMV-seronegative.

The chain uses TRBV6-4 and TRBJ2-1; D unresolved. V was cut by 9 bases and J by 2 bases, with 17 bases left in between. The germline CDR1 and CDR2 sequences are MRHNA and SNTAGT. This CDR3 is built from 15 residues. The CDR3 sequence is CARASDPGPYNEQFF. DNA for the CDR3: TGTGCCAGAGCGTCGGATCCCGGCCCCTACAATGAGCAGTTCTTC.

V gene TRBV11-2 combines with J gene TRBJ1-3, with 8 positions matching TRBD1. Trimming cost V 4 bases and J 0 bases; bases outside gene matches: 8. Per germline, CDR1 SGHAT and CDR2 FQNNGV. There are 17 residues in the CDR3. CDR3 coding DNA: TGTGCCAGCAGCTCAGCCGTGGACAGGGCCTCTGGAAACACCATATATTTT. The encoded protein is CASSSAVDRASGNTIYF.

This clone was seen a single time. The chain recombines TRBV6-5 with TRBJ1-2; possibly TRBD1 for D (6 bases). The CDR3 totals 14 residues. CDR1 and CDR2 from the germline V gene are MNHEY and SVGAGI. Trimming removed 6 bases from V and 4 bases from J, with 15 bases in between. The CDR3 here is CASRDPRGPYGYTF. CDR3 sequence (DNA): TGTGCCAGCAGAGATCCCAGGGGTCCCTATGGCTACACCTTC.

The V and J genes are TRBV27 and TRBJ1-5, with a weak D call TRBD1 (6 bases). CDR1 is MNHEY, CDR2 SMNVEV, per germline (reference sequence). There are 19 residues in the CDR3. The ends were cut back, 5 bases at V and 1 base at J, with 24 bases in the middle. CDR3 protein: CASSPRSGWGRGSNQPQHF. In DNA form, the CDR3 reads TGTGCCAGCAGTCCTCGGTCAGGGTGGGGAAGGGGGAGCAATCAGCCCCAGCATTTT.

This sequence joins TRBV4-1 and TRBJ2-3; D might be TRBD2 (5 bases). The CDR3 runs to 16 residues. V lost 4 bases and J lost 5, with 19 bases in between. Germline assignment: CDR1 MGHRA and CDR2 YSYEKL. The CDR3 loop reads CASSLRGGEARDTQYF. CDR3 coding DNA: TGCGCCAGCAGCCTCCGGGGTGGGGAAGCAAGAGATACGCAGTATTTT.

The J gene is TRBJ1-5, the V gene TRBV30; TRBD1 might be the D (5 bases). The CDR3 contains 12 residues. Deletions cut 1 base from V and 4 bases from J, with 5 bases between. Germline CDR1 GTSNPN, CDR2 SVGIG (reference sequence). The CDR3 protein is CAWSGTNQPQHF. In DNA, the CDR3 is TGTGCCTGGAGTGGGACAAATCAGCCCCAGCATTTT.

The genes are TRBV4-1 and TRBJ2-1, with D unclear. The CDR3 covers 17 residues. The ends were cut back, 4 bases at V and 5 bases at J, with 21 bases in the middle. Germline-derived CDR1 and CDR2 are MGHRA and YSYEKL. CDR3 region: CASSPPSPGKTHNEQFF. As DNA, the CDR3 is TGCGCCAGCAGCCCGCCCTCTCCTGGCAAGACTCACAATGAGCAGTTCTTC.

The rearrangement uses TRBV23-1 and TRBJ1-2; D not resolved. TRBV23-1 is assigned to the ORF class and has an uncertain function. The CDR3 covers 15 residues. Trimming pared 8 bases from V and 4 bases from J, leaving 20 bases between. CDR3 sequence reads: CASPPCRRRGYGYTF. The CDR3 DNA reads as TGCGCCAGCCCTCCCTGCCGGAGACGAGGCTATGGCTACACCTTC.

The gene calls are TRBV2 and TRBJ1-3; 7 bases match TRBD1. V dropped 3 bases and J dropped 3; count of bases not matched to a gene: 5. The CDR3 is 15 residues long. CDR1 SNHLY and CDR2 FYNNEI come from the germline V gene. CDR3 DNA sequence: TGTGCCAGCAGTGACCGGACAGGCTTTGGAAACACCATATATTTT. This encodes CASSDRTGFGNTIYF.

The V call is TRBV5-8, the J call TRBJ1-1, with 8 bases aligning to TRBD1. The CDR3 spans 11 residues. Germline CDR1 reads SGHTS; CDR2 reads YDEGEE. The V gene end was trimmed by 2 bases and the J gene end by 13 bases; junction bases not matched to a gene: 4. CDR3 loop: CASSFRQGNFF. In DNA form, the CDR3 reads TGTGCCAGCAGCTTCAGACAGGGGAATTTCTTT.

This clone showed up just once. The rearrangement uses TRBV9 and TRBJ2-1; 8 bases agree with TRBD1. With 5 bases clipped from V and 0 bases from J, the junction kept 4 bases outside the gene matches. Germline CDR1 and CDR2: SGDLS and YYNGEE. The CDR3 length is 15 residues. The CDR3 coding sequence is TGTGCCAGCAGAGATACAGGGGGCTCCTACAATGAGCAGTTCTTC. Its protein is CASRDTGGSYNEQFF. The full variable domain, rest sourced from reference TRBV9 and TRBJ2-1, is DSGVTQTPKHLITATGQRVTLRCSPRSGDLSVYWYQQSLDQGLQFLIQYYNGEERAKGNILERFSAQQFPDLHSELNLSSLELGDSALYFCASRDTGGSYNEQFFGPGTRLTVL.

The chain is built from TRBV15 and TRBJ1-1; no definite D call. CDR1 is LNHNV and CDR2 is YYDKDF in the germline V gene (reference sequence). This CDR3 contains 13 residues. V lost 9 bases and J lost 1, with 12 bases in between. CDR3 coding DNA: TGTGCCACTGATACACACCGGAACACTGAAGCTTTCTTT. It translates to CATDTHRNTEAFF.

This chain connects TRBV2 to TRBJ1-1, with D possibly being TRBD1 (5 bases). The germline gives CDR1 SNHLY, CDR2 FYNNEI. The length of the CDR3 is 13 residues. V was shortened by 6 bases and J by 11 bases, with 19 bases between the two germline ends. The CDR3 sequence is CASSTSGLGEAFF. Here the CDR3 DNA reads TGTGCCAGCAGCACTTCAGGGCTGGGTGAGGCTTTCTTT.

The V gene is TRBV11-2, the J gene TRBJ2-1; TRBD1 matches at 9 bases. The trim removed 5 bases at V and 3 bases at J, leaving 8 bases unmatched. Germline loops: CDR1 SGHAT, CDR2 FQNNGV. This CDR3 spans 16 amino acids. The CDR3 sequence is CASSPDRGGDYNEQFF. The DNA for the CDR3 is TGTGCCAGCAGCCCGGACAGGGGAGGAGACTACAATGAGCAGTTCTTC.

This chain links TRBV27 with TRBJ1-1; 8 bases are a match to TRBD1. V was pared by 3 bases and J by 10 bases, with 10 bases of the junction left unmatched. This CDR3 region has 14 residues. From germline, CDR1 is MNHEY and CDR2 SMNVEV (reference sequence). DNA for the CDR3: TGTGCCAGCAGTTTTAACGACAGGGGTAGTCGAGCTTTCTTT. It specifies CASSFNDRGSRAFF.

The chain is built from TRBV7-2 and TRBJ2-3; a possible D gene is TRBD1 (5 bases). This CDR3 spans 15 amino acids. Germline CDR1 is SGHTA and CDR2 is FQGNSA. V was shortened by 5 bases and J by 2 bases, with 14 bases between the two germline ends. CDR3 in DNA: TGTGCCAGCAGCCCCCAGGCAGGGCTCACAGATACGCAGTATTTT. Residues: CASSPQAGLTDTQYF.

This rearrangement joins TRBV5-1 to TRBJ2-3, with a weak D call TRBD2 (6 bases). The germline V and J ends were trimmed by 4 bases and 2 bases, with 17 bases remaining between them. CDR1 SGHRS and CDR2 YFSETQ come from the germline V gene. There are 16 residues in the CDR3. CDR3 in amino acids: CASSNRFGGFTDTQYF. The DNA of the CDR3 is TGCGCCAGCAGCAATAGGTTTGGGGGGTTCACAGATACGCAGTATTTT.

CDR3 region: CASSQEYRGYGYTF. As DNA, the CDR3 is TGTGCCAGCAGCCAAGAATACAGGGGGTATGGCTACACCTTC. This rearrangement joins TRBV14 to TRBJ1-2; 8 positions match TRBD1. The CDR3 is 14 amino acids. From germline, CDR1 is SGHDN and CDR2 FVKESK. V dropped 0 bases and J dropped 5; count of bases not matched to a gene: 2.

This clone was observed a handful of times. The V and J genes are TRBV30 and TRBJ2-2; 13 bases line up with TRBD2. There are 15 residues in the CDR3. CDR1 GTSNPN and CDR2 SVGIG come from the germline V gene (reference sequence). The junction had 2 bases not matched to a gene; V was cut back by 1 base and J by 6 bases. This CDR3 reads CAWSGTSGGPGELFF. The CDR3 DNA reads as TGTGCCTGGAGTGGGACTAGCGGGGGTCCCGGGGAGCTGTTTTTT.

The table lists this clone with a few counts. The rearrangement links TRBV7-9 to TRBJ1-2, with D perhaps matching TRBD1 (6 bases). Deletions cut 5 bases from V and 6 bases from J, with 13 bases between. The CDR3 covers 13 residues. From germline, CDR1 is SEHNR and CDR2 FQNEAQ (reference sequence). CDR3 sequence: CASSHDRSDGYTF. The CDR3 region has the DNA TGTGCCAGCAGCCACGACAGGTCGGATGGCTACACCTTC.

The CDR3 coding sequence is TGTGCCAGTAGTCCCAGGGGGCTGGGCGGGGAGCTGTTTTTT. Its translation is CASSPRGLGGELFF. The chain uses TRBV19 and TRBJ2-2; TRBD1 matches 8 bases. Germline lookup yields CDR1 LNHDA and CDR2 SQIVND (reference sequence). V lost 5 bases, J lost 7 bases, and 6 bases stayed unmatched. The CDR3 loop spans 14 amino acids.

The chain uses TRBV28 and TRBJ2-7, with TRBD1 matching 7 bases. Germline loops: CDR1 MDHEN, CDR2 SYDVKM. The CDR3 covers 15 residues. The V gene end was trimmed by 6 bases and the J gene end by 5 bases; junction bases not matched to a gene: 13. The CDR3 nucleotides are TGTGCCAGCAGCCCCTCAGGGGGTGTCCCCCACGAGCAGTACGTC. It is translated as CASSPSGGVPHEQYV.

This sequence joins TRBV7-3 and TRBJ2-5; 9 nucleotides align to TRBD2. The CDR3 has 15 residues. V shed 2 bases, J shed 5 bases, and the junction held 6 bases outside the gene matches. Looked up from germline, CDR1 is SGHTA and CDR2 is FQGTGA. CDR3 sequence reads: CASSLGGGAWETQYF. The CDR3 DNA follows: TGTGCCAGCAGCTTAGGCGGGGGGGCCTGGGAGACCCAGTACTTC. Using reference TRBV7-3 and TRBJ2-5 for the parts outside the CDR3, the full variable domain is GAGVSQTPSNKVTEKGKYVELRCDPISGHTALYWYRQSLGQGPEFLIYFQGTGAADDSGLPNDRFFAVRPEGSVSTLKIQRTERGDSAVYLCASSLGGGAWETQYFGPGTRLLVL.

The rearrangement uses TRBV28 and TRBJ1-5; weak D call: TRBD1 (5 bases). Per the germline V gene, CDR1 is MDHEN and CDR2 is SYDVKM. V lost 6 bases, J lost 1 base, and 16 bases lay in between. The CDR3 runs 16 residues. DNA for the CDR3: TGTGCCAGCAGCCACCGCGGGGGTTTAAGCAATCAGCCCCAGCATTTT. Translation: CASSHRGGLSNQPQHF.

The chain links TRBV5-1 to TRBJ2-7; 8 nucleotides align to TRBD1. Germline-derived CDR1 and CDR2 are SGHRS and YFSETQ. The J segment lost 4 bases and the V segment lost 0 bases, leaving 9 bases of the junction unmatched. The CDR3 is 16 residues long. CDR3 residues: CASSLAFQGALYEQYV. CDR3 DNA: TGCGCCAGCAGCTTGGCGTTTCAGGGGGCTTTGTACGAGCAGTACGTC.

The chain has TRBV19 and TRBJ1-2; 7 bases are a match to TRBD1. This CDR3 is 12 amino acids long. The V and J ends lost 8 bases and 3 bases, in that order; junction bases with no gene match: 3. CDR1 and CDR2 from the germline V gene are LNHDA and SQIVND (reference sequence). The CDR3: CASRQGHYGYTF. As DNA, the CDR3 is TGTGCCAGTCGACAGGGCCACTATGGCTACACCTTC.

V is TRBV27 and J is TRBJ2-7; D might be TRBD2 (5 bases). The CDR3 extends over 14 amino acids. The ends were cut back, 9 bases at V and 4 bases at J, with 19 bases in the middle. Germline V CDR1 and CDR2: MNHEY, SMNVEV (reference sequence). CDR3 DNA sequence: TGTGCCAGGGGAGAACCTTTACACCATTACGAGCAGTACGTC. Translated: CARGEPLHHYEQYV.